Below are 28 T cell receptor beta chains sequenced from a single sample in a study of blood T cell repertoires in COVID-19. Only in-frame clones appear in the TCRdb table, and some are missing; sequencing was by immunoSEQ multiplex PCR. The data show about 94,000 clones, around 67% seen once. The sample taken for sequencing was peripheral blood. Every receptor here comes from a man between 65 and 80 years old with COVID-19, enrolled during active disease.

This rearrangement joins TRBV19 to TRBJ2-6, with 8 bases aligning to TRBD1. The V gene end was trimmed by 7 bases and the J gene end by 4 bases; junction bases not matched to a gene: 6. CDR1 is LNHDA, CDR2 SQIVND, per germline (reference sequence). The CDR3 runs 15 residues. Here the CDR3 reads CASKNQGAGANVLTF. The CDR3 DNA is TGTGCCAGTAAGAATCAGGGGGCAGGGGCCAACGTCCTGACTTTC.

This clone came up a few times. CDR3 DNA: TGTGCCAGCAGTAAGCGGGAGACTTACAATGAGCAGTTCTTC. As protein: CASSKRETYNEQFF. The chain carries TRBV27 and TRBJ2-1, with 8 bases matching TRBD2. V dropped 5 bases and J dropped 4; count of bases not matched to a gene: 4. CDR1 MNHEY and CDR2 SMNVEV come from the germline V gene (reference sequence). This CDR3 spans 14 amino acids.

This clone was recorded only once. This chain connects TRBV6-5 to TRBJ1-3; D gene uncertain. V was trimmed by 11 bases and J by 5 bases, leaving 22 bases between them. This CDR3 has 15 residues. CDR1 and CDR2 from the germline V gene are MNHEY and SVGAGI. This chain's CDR3 is CASKAMGSGRNTIYF. CDR3 DNA sequence: TGTGCCTCCAAGGCTATGGGGAGCGGTCGAAACACCATATATTTT.

The chain links TRBV27 to TRBJ1-1; no definite D call. The V end was cut by 3 bases, the J end by 6 bases, with 11 bases between. Germline-derived CDR1 and CDR2 are MNHEY and SMNVEV (reference sequence). CDR3 size: 13 residues. This CDR3 reads CASSFSTSSEAFF. DNA for the CDR3: TGTGCCAGCAGTTTCTCCACATCCTCTGAAGCTTTCTTT.

This clone was seen a few times. The chain has TRBV15 and TRBJ2-1, with D perhaps matching TRBD2 (6 bases). The CDR3 totals 17 residues. With 4 bases removed from V and 4 bases from J, the gap between germline ends came to 20 bases. Germline CDR1 and CDR2: LNHNV and YYDKDF (reference sequence). This CDR3 reads CATSNRRTSLGYNEQFF. CDR3 nucleotides: TGTGCCACCAGCAACCGTAGAACTAGCCTTGGATACAATGAGCAGTTCTTC.

This chain connects TRBV4-2 to TRBJ2-7; 7 bases agree with TRBD2. Germline values: CDR1 LGHNA, CDR2 YNFKEQ. V was pared by 2 bases and J by 2 bases, with 3 bases of the junction left unmatched. The CDR3 is 14 amino acids. The CDR3 DNA reads TGTGCCAGCAGCCAAACGGGGGGTACCTACGAGCAGTACTTC. Translated: CASSQTGGTYEQYF.

The gene calls are TRBV6-5 and TRBJ2-3; D not resolved. CDR3 size: 13 residues. Trimming cost V 7 bases and J 0 bases, with 8 bases left between them. CDR1 MNHEY and CDR2 SVGAGI come from the germline V gene. CDR3 nucleotides: TGTGCCAGCACAGCGCAAAGCACAGATACGCAGTATTTT. It is translated as CASTAQSTDTQYF.

The V gene is TRBV7-6, the J gene TRBJ2-2; 10 positions agree with TRBD2. Germline assignment: CDR1 SGHVS and CDR2 FNYEAQ. The CDR3 has 20 amino acids. The J segment lost 5 bases and the V segment lost 0 bases, leaving 15 bases of the junction unmatched. The CDR3 region is CASSLAGSRGPAGGTGELFF. The DNA of the CDR3 is TGTGCCAGCAGCTTAGCTGGGTCCCGTGGGCCAGCGGGAGGGACCGGGGAGCTGTTTTTT.

Regarding this clone: The sample carries other DNA sequences with the same CDR3. The rearrangement links TRBV2 to TRBJ2-1; TRBD2 matches at 9 bases. This CDR3 is built from 15 residues. The germline gives CDR1 SNHLY, CDR2 FYNNEI. V was pared by 3 bases and J by 4 bases, with 4 bases of the junction left unmatched. CDR3 region: CASSEGLAGYNEQFF. CDR3 DNA sequence: TGTGCCAGCAGTGAGGGTCTAGCGGGATACAATGAGCAGTTCTTC.

The chain uses TRBV27 and TRBJ1-6; the D gene is possibly TRBD1 (5 bases). Per germline, CDR1 MNHEY and CDR2 SMNVEV (reference sequence). This CDR3 is 15 amino acids long. Trimming took 3 bases from V and 6 from J, leaving 12 bases between them. The CDR3 DNA sequence: TGTGCCAGCAGTTTTACCGGGACTGTTAATTCACCCCTCCACTTT. Translating gives CASSFTGTVNSPLHF.

The chain combines TRBV19 with TRBJ2-6; D gene ambiguous. The CDR3 is made up of 17 amino acids. The V and J ends lost 3 bases and 2 bases respectively, with 14 bases between them. CDR1 and CDR2 from the germline V gene are LNHDA and SQIVND (reference sequence). The CDR3 sequence: CASSMRYSQAGANVLTF. For the CDR3, the DNA is TGTGCCAGTAGTATGAGATACTCCCAGGCTGGGGCCAACGTCCTGACTTTC.

V gene TRBV19 combines with J gene TRBJ1-5; tentatively, D is TRBD1 (5 bases). The CDR3 totals 15 residues. The germline gives CDR1 LNHDA, CDR2 SQIVND (reference sequence). Trimming removed 6 bases from V and 0 bases from J, with 12 bases in between. CDR3 sequence: CASSGGDFSNQPQHF. CDR3 coding DNA: TGTGCCAGTAGCGGGGGGGACTTTAGCAATCAGCCCCAGCATTTT.

V is TRBV6-6 and J is TRBJ2-5; D may be TRBD2 (6 bases). The germline V gene has CDR1 MNHNY and CDR2 SVGAGI (reference sequence). Trimming stripped 6 bases from V and 2 bases from J, with 16 bases between. The CDR3 extends over 15 amino acids. The DNA of the CDR3 is TGTGCCAGCAGCCCTCGGGAGACCCTACAAGAGACCCAGTACTTC. Amino acid sequence: CASSPRETLQETQYF.

A single count supports this clone. The chain carries TRBV27 and TRBJ1-2; 9 bases are shared with TRBD1. CDR1 is MNHEY, CDR2 SMNVEV, per germline (reference sequence). This CDR3 is 14 amino acids long. The junction had 10 bases not matched to a gene; V was cut back by 6 bases and J by 8 bases. CDR3 in DNA: TGTGCCAGCAGCTTAAACAGGGGGCGGATGGGCTACACCTTC. It specifies CASSLNRGRMGYTF.

This clone was counted ten times or more. The gene calls are TRBV27 and TRBJ2-1; D may be TRBD1 (6 bases). From germline, CDR1 is MNHEY and CDR2 SMNVEV (reference sequence). The V and J ends lost 6 bases and 5 bases respectively, with 14 bases between them. The CDR3 has 14 amino acids. CDR3 residues: CASSRDRNDNEQFF. The CDR3 region has the DNA TGTGCCAGCAGCCGAGACAGGAATGACAATGAGCAGTTCTTC.

The rearrangement uses TRBV19 and TRBJ1-2; D gene uncertain. Germline values: CDR1 LNHDA, CDR2 SQIVND (reference sequence). Deletions cut 3 bases from V and 3 bases from J, with 8 bases between. The CDR3 consists of 13 residues. CDR3 DNA: TGTGCCAGTAGTATGAGGGTGGACTATGGCTACACCTTC. Translated, it gives CASSMRVDYGYTF.

This chain joins TRBV18 and TRBJ1-3, with D possibly being TRBD1 (6 bases). The CDR3 is made up of 18 amino acids. Per germline, CDR1 KGHSH and CDR2 LQKENI. V lost 2 bases and J 0 bases, leaving 17 bases between the germline ends. CDR3 region: CASSPTITDRSSGNTIYF. DNA of the CDR3: TGTGCCAGCTCACCAACTATCACCGACAGGAGCTCTGGAAACACCATATATTTT. The variable domain in full, with the rest retrieved from reference TRBV18 and TRBJ1-3, is NAGVMQNPRHLVRRRGQEARLRCSPMKGHSHVYWYRQLPEEGLKFMVYLQKENIIDESGMPKERFSAEFPKEGPSILRIQQVVRGDSAAYFCASSPTITDRSSGNTIYFGEGSWLTVV.

The gene calls are TRBV6-5 and TRBJ2-5; 8 nucleotides align to TRBD2. CDR1 is MNHEY and CDR2 is SVGAGI in the germline V gene. After removal of 5 bases from V and 5 bases from J, the junction contained 4 bases not matched to a gene. The CDR3 is 13 residues long. The CDR3: CASSPTSVETQYF. The CDR3 nucleotides read TGTGCCAGCAGTCCGACTAGCGTGGAGACCCAGTACTTC.

The chain couples TRBV28 to TRBJ1-1; weak D call: TRBD1 (5 bases). The CDR3 loop spans 14 amino acids. Germline CDR1 and CDR2: MDHEN and SYDVKM. V lost 7 bases, J lost 1 base, and 13 bases lay in between. DNA of the CDR3: TGTGCCAGCACCCAGGGTAGTAGGAACACTGAAGCTTTCTTT. Its translation: CASTQGSRNTEAFF. Using reference TRBV28 and TRBJ1-1 for the parts outside the CDR3, the full variable domain is DVKVTQSSRYLVKRTGEKVFLECVQDMDHENMFWYRQDPGLGLRLIYFSYDVKMKEKGDIPEGYSVSREKKERFSLILESASTNQTSMYLCASTQGSRNTEAFFGQGTRLTVV.

This clone was detected a few times. The rearrangement joins TRBV30 to TRBJ1-3, with a tentative D call TRBD1 (5 bases). The CDR3 is made up of 14 amino acids. Germline CDR1 is GTSNPN and CDR2 is SVGIG (reference sequence). V was clipped by 1 base and J by 0 bases, with 7 bases between them. The CDR3 reads CAWSAGSSGNTIYF. In nucleotides, the CDR3 is TGTGCCTGGAGTGCAGGGTCCTCTGGAAACACCATATATTTT.

The chain recombines TRBV11-2 with TRBJ2-3; D remains ambiguous. The CDR3 runs 14 residues. Trimming removed 5 bases at V and 6 bases at J, with 15 bases between. CDR1 is SGHAT and CDR2 is FQNNGV in the germline V gene. CDR3 sequence: CASSKQSTGDTQYF. CDR3 coding DNA: TGTGCCAGCAGCAAACAGTCTACTGGTGATACGCAGTATTTT.

The chain couples TRBV9 to TRBJ2-3, with D possibly being TRBD1 (5 bases). Germline V gene sequence: CDR1 SGDLS, CDR2 YYNGEE. Trimming stripped 4 bases from V and 2 bases from J, with 14 bases between. This CDR3 comprises 15 residues. CDR3 in DNA: TGTGCCAGCAGCTTCGACGGACACTACACAGATACGCAGTATTTT. Protein: CASSFDGHYTDTQYF.

The CDR3, as DNA: TGTGCCAGCAGCCAAAGAACAGTATTCGATACGCAGTATTTT. Translating gives CASSQRTVFDTQYF. The chain uses TRBV14 and TRBJ2-3; D gene ambiguous. CDR1 and CDR2 from the germline V gene are SGHDN and FVKESK. This CDR3 is 14 amino acids long. V dropped 2 bases and J dropped 6 bases, with 12 bases sitting between them.

This rearrangement joins TRBV18 to TRBJ2-5; perhaps TRBD2 as D (6 bases). This CDR3 spans 17 amino acids. Germline lookup yields CDR1 KGHSH and CDR2 LQKENI. Trimming shortened V by 0 bases and J by 1 base, and 15 bases separated the two germline ends. CDR3 sequence reads: CASSPPPGRGGQETQYF. The DNA of the CDR3 is TGTGCCAGCTCACCACCTCCTGGAAGGGGAGGCCAAGAGACCCAGTACTTC.

This chain uses TRBV7-6 with TRBJ2-1, with D possibly matching TRBD2 (5 bases). The CDR3 is 21 amino acids. The germline V and J ends were trimmed by 3 bases and 0 bases, with 27 bases remaining between them. Germline lookup yields CDR1 SGHVS and CDR2 FNYEAQ. This CDR3 reads CASSFARRVREGDGSYNEQFF. The CDR3 nucleotides are TGTGCCAGCAGCTTTGCCCGTAGGGTAAGAGAGGGAGATGGCTCCTACAATGAGCAGTTCTTC.

The chain is built from TRBV6-6 and TRBJ1-2, with D possibly being TRBD1 (5 bases). CDR1 and CDR2 from the germline V gene are MNHNY and SVGAGI (reference sequence). The length of the CDR3 is 14 residues. The germline V and J ends were trimmed by 6 bases and 4 bases, with 15 bases remaining between them. Written as DNA, the CDR3 is TGTGCCAGCAGCCCATGGGGGGGAGCCTATGGCTACACCTTC. Amino acids: CASSPWGGAYGYTF.

The chain couples TRBV28 to TRBJ1-3, with D uncertain. The germline V gene encodes CDR1 MDHEN and CDR2 SYDVKM. The CDR3 sequence is 15 residues long. The germline V and J ends were trimmed by 8 bases and 0 bases, with 14 bases remaining between them. The CDR3 DNA follows: TGTGCCAGCGGCTACCCAGCGACCTCTGGAAACACCATATATTTT. This translates into CASGYPATSGNTIYF. The full variable domain, with the rest looked up from reference TRBV28 and TRBJ1-3, is DVKVTQSSRYLVKRTGEKVFLECVQDMDHENMFWYRQDPGLGLRLIYFSYDVKMKEKGDIPEGYSVSREKKERFSLILESASTNQTSMYLCASGYPATSGNTIYFGEGSWLTVV.

The chain has TRBV7-6 and TRBJ2-1, with D unresolved. The germline V and J ends were trimmed by 5 bases and 7 bases, with 21 bases remaining between them. Germline V gives CDR1 SGHVS, CDR2 FNYEAQ. The CDR3 has 16 amino acids. The CDR3 DNA is TGTGCCAGCAGCCGAGGCGACGGAAGAGGCTGGAATGAGCAGTTCTTC. Protein sequence: CASSRGDGRGWNEQFF.